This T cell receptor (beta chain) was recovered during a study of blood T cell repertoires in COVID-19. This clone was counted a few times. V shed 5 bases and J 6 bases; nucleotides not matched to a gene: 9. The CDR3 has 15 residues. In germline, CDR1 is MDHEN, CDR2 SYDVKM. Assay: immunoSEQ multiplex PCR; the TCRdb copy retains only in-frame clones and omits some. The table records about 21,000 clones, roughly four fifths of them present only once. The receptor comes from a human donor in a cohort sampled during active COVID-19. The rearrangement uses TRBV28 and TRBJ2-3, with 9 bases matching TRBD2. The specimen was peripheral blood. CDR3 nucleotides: TGTGCCAGCAGTCCCATAGCGGGAGTCCGGGATACGCAGTATTTT. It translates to CASSPIAGVRDTQYF. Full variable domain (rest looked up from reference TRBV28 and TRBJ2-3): DVKVTQSSRYLVKRTGEKVFLECVQDMDHENMFWYRQDPGLGLRLIYFSYDVKMKEKGDIPEGYSVSREKKERFSLILESASTNQTSMYLCASSPIAGVRDTQYFGPGTRLTVL.